This T cell receptor (beta chain) was recorded in a study of cytomegalovirus exposure and HLA in healthy donors. Nominally healthy donors provided the samples, though records likely missed some immune exposures. 13 Jbeta primers and 60 Vbeta primers were used for the PCR. Per the authors' pipeline: The count from a later analysis was 60 million to 85 million unique TCR beta chains, some 11 million of them shared. Measured with immunoSEQ multiplex PCR; TCRdb has only the in-frame clones, and not every one. V and J calls and clone size come straight from that table; D and trimming were deduced from the DNA. The sample table includes 90,000 to 120,000 clones. Notes on this clone: As yet, its antigen is unknown.

Regarding the study as a whole: In vitro testing confirmed a few CMV-associated chains as specific for CMV antigens. Most sequenced TCRs were rare (though some public TCRs occurred in many donors).

Germline V gene data show CDR1 as SGHAT and CDR2 as FQNNGV. The CDR3 is 15 residues long. J was trimmed by 8 bases and V by 5 bases; bases with no gene match: 12. Sequencing input: PBMCs. This chain uses TRBV11-2 with TRBJ2-1; 7 bases match TRBD2. This TCR was recovered from a man over 45 in good health and CMV-seronegative. The CDR3 nucleotides are TGTGCCAGCAGCCACAACCGGGACTATGGTGATGAGCAGTTCTTC. Residues: CASSHNRDYGDEQFF. Combining the CDR3 with reference TRBV11-2 and TRBJ2-1 gives the whole variable domain EAGVAQSPRYKIIEKRQSVAFWCNPISGHATLYWYQQILGQGPKLLIQFQNNGVVDDSQLPKDRFSAERLKGVDSTLKIQPAKLEDSAVYLCASSHNRDYGDEQFFGPGTRLTVL.